The clone carrying this T cell receptor beta chain was counted between two and nine times. This CDR3 has 17 residues. CDR1 SGHTS and CDR2 YDEGEE come from the germline V gene. J gave up 7 bases and V 4 bases, and 15 bases lay outside the gene matches. The sample belongs to a study of T cells in Graves' hyperthyroidism and ophthalmopathy. Study-level information: Peripheral blood was collected at initial diagnosis, before any treatment.

Template material for amplifying TCR beta CDR3 regions consisted of RNA transcripts. The study used the HTBI primer set for a first-round RT-PCR of the TCR CDR3. TCRdb independently ran MiXCR on the multiplex PCR reads; one entry per CDR3 protein. The data show under 400,000 distinct CDR3 sequences, around 15% seen once. Sequenced: blood. V usage is TRBV5-8 and J usage is TRBJ2-5; TRBD1 matches at 11 bases. The TCR was taken from a woman in her fifties or sixties with Graves' ophthalmopathy. The CDR3: CASSPGGTGGGLGTQYF. CDR3 nucleotide sequence: TGTGCCAGCAGCCCCGGTGGGACAGGGGGTGGCCTAGGGACCCAGTACTTC.